This TCR beta chain was retrieved from a study of cytomegalovirus exposure and HLA in healthy donors (TCRdb year 2017). Study-wide context: According to a later analysis, one platform produced both the 110 or so validation repertoires and the approximately 600 repertoires of the first cohort. Along with the roughly 710-subject first cohort, a separate validation cohort of over a hundred different subjects was used. The study combined high-throughput TCR immunosequencing, statistical association of individual TCRs with disease status, and machine learning to predict cytomegalovirus infection status. The study aimed to test whether signatures of past pathogen exposure could be identified by cataloging public T cell receptors. The investigation overall reported the following: A later analysis had no HLA typing for the validation cohort, so co-occurrence there was scored across all 130 or so repertoires. Most TCR sequences were observed very rarely across donors, whereas some public TCRs were present in many individuals. Cytomegalovirus status was reported to be diagnosed by the classifier with high specificity and sensitivity in both the original and validation cohorts. Three of the identified cytomegalovirus-associated TCR beta chains were confirmed in vitro to be specific for cytomegalovirus antigens. Of the cluster scores, roughly 93% were above 0 in a later analysis, which found that TCRs clustered in the first cohort also tended to co-occur in the roughly 130 validation repertoires. A total of roughly 160 TCR beta chains were listed by the study as associated with cytomegalovirus. The authors suggested that the approach could potentially be extended to other disease states and immunological phenotypes.

Separate from the roughly 700-subject first cohort, the validation cohort of 90 to 150 subjects was the group to which the donors belonged. CDR1 and CDR2 are read off the germline V gene (reference sequence) as SSHAT and FNYEAQ. The cysteine opens and the phenylalanine closes a CDR3 of 16 amino acids. Only CDR3 DNA is held: 48 bases, read in frame from base 1. For this clone: The antigen it binds to is not known. At one of its ends the junction is not consistent with the germline gene, which may arise from a read error.

Libraries were built with the immunoSEQ multiplex PCR assay. In the authors' own workflow: A statistical classification framework was built for diagnosing cytomegalovirus status from the catalog of TCR beta chain sequences. In its TCRdb copy, this immuneACCESS table keeps in-frame sequences only and misses some clones. Where compared with another copy, unresolved V genes explain less than half of these, and the others have no known cause. Clonal size and the V and J genes are those of that table, whereas D and trimming came from the DNA. The sample includes 55,000 to 70,000 clones, with nearly 95% observed a single time. Roughly 5% of the sample is in the top ten clones.

The sequencing input was PBMCs. The source is a man between 18 and 35 years old in good health and CMV-seropositive. The chain links TRBV7-7 with TRBJ2-2; TRBD2 matches 11 bases in the middle. The DNA reads TGTGCTAGCAGTCGACTAGCGGGAAAATTGGCCGGGGAGCTGTTTTTT. It specifies CASSRLAGKLAGELFF. The entire variable domain, with the stretches around the CDR3 drawn from the reference TRBV7-7 and TRBJ2-2 proteins, is GAGVSQSPRYKVTKRGQDVTLRCDPISSHATLYWYQQALGQGPEFLTYFNYEAQPDKSGLPSDRFSAERPEGSISTLTIQRTEQRDSAMYRCASSRLAGKLAGELFFGEGSRLTVL.